This T cell receptor (beta chain) was identified during a study of T cells in Graves' hyperthyroidism and ophthalmopathy. Study outcomes and limitations: Ophthalmopathy cases were set apart from stable hyperthyroidism by a 13 V-J model.

RNA transcripts yielded amplified TCR beta CDR3 regions. Using the HTBI primer set, a first-round RT-PCR was run on the TCR CDR3. TCRdb independently ran MiXCR on the multiplex PCR reads; one entry per CDR3 protein. This table has around 400,000 distinct CDR3 sequences, 15% to 18% appearing once. Ten or more counts support this clonotype. Antigen unknown. The CDR3 loop spans 16 amino acids. Germline V gene lookup returns CDR1 DFQATT and CDR2 SNEGSKA (reference sequence). V lost 2 bases and J lost 0, with 14 bases in between. This chain connects TRBV20-1 to TRBJ2-1; maybe TRBD2 (5 bases). The sequence was obtained from a young woman with Graves' hyperthyroidism that later progressed to Graves' ophthalmopathy. Source material: blood. The CDR3 DNA reads TGCAGTGCTAGATCCCGGATGGGGAGCTCCTACAATGAGCAGTTCTTC. This translates into CSARSRMGSSYNEQFF.